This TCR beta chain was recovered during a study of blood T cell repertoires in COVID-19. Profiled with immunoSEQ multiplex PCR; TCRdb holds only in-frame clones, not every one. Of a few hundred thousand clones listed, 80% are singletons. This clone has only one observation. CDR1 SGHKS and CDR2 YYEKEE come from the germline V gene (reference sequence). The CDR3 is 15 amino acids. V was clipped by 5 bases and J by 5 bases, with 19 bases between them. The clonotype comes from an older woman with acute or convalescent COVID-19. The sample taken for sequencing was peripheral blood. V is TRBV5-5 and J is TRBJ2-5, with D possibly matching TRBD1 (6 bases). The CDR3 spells CASRRPQGSGETQYF. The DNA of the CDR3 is TGTGCCAGCAGGAGGCCACAGGGATCAGGGGAGACCCAGTACTTC.